This is a list of T cell receptor beta chains from one sample in a study of blood T cell repertoires in COVID-19. TCRdb's copy holds only in-frame clones and misses some; the assay was immunoSEQ multiplex PCR. The data show about 180,000 clones, 80% to 90% seen once. Sequenced material: peripheral blood. The origin of the receptors is a man between 65 and 80 years old with active or convalescent COVID-19. CDR3s include the opening cysteine and the closing phenylalanine or tryptophan. The D gene is left open where the match is weak. Not every row has a clone size; where given, it reads once, few, many or a size class.

V: TRBV5-1; J: TRBJ1-1; D: NA; size: NA; DNA: TGCGCCAGCAGCCTGGACAGTTCGAACACTGAAGCTTTCTTT; CDR3: CASSLDSSNTEAFF
V: TRBV20-1; J: TRBJ1-1; D: NA; size: NA; DNA: TGCAGTGCTAGTAAAGGGGGCACTGAAGCTTTCTTT; CDR3: CSASKGGTEAFF
V: TRBV5-1; J: TRBJ2-2; D: TRBD1; size: NA; DNA: TGCGCCAGCAGCGATCCTGGGACAGCAACTACCGGGGAGCTGTTTTTT; CDR3: CASSDPGTATTGELFF
V: TRBV7-3; J: TRBJ2-3; D: TRBD2; size: NA; DNA: TGTGCCAGCAGCCGGACTAGCGGGAGCATAGATACGCAGTATTTT; CDR3: CASSRTSGSIDTQYF
V: TRBV19; J: TRBJ1-5; D: NA; size: NA; DNA: TGTGCCAGTAGTAGGACAGTTCGTCCCGATCAGCCCCAGCATTTT; CDR3: CASSRTVRPDQPQHF
V: TRBV28; J: TRBJ2-7; D: TRBD1; size: NA; DNA: TGTGCCAGCACCGTGGGACAGAGTACGAACGAGCAGTACTTC; CDR3: CASTVGQSTNEQYF
V: TRBV19; J: TRBJ2-6; D: TRBD1; size: NA; DNA: TGTGCCAGTAGTCTGGGGACAGGGGGCCGAGCTGGGGCCAACGTCCTGACTTTC; CDR3: CASSLGTGGRAGANVLTF
V: TRBV7-8; J: TRBJ2-2; D: NA; size: NA; DNA: TGTGCCAGCACCACCGGACAGACGAACACCGGGGAGCTGTTTTTT; CDR3: CASTTGQTNTGELFF
V: TRBV19; J: TRBJ1-2; D: NA; size: NA; DNA: TGTGCCAGTAGTATAGATCGCGGAGACTATGGCTACACCTTC; CDR3: CASSIDRGDYGYTF
V: TRBV15; J: TRBJ2-2; D: NA; size: NA; DNA: TGTGCCACCAGCAGAGATAGCCGGCGGGAGCTGTTTTTT; CDR3: CATSRDSRRELFF
V: TRBV5-1; J: TRBJ2-2; D: NA; size: NA; DNA: TGCGCCAGCACCAAACTGAACACCGGGGAGCTGTTTTTT; CDR3: CASTKLNTGELFF
V: TRBV9; J: TRBJ2-1; D: TRBD2; size: NA; DNA: TGTGCCAGCAGCGTAGCCGGGGGGACCTACAATGAGCAGTTCTTC; CDR3: CASSVAGGTYNEQFF
V: TRBV29-1; J: TRBJ2-5; D: TRBD1; size: NA; DNA: TGCAGCGTTGAATCAGGACAGGCCCGAACCGCGACCCAGTACTTC; CDR3: CSVESGQARTATQYF
V: TRBV7-2; J: TRBJ2-7; D: TRBD1; size: NA; DNA: TGTGCCAGCAGCTCTAGGACAGGGACCTACGAGCAGTACTTC; CDR3: CASSSRTGTYEQYF
V: TRBV27; J: TRBJ1-4; D: TRBD1; size: NA; DNA: TGTGCCAGCAGTTGGGACAGACCAACTAATGAAAAACTGTTTTTT; CDR3: CASSWDRPTNEKLFF
V: TRBV19; J: TRBJ2-4; D: TRBD1; size: NA; DNA: TGTGCCAGTAGGCTGAACGGACAGGGGATTGGGAGCATTCAGTACTTC; CDR3: CASRLNGQGIGSIQYF
V: TRBV2; J: TRBJ2-3; D: TRBD1; size: NA; DNA: TGTGCCAGCCAAGACAGGGGGCTAGGTTGGGATACGCAGTATTTT; CDR3: CASQDRGLGWDTQYF
V: TRBV5-1; J: TRBJ1-1; D: NA; size: NA; DNA: TGCGCCAGCAGCTTCCGGGGTGCTACCACTGAAGCTTTCTTT; CDR3: CASSFRGATTEAFF
V: TRBV3-1/TRBV3-2; J: TRBJ1-1; D: NA; size: NA; DNA: TGTGCCAGCAGCCAAGGGGAGATAAACACTGAAGCTTTCTTT; CDR3: CASSQGEINTEAFF
V: TRBV4-3; J: TRBJ2-7; D: NA; size: few; DNA: TGCGCCAGCAGCCAAGGCCGACAGGACCCGACCTACGAGCAGTACTTC; CDR3: CASSQGRQDPTYEQYF
V: TRBV7-2; J: TRBJ1-5; D: NA; size: NA; DNA: TGTGCCAGCAGCAACCGACGGGAGGGAAATCAGCCCCAGCATTTT; CDR3: CASSNRREGNQPQHF
V: TRBV7-7; J: TRBJ1-1; D: NA; size: NA; DNA: TGTGCCAGCAGCGTCAGTCGGAACACTGAAGCTTTCTTT; CDR3: CASSVSRNTEAFF
V: TRBV4-3; J: TRBJ2-1; D: TRBD2; size: NA; DNA: TGCGCCAGCAGCTCCTTCCACAACCCGACTAGCGGGGGGGCCAGGCAGTTCTTC; CDR3: CASSSFHNPTSGGARQFF
V: TRBV5-1; J: TRBJ2-7; D: NA; size: NA; DNA: TGCGCCAGCAGAGTACAAGGGGCCGGCGAGCAGTACTTC; CDR3: CASRVQGAGEQYF
V: TRBV28; J: TRBJ2-5; D: NA; size: NA; DNA: TGTGCCAGCTCTCCAAGCCCTAGCGTGTACCAAGAGACCCAGTACTTC; CDR3: CASSPSPSVYQETQYF
V: TRBV5-6; J: TRBJ1-2; D: NA; size: NA; DNA: TGTGCCAGCAGCTTGGCCTACAGGGATAACTATGGCTACACCTTC; CDR3: CASSLAYRDNYGYTF